These 4 T cell receptor beta chains were sequenced from one sample in a study of graft-versus-host responses after intestinal transplantation. The data were produced by immunoSEQ multiplex PCR, yet TCRdb's version contains in-frame clones alone and is incomplete. The sample consists of 62,000 or so clones, roughly 90% of them appearing once. Sequenced here: PBMCs, sampled 26 days after transplant. The origin of the receptors is a human patient who received an intestinal transplant, so some T cells may come from the graft donor.

The rearrangement uses TRBV6-5 and TRBJ1-1; D not resolved. Trimming took 0 bases from V and 8 from J, leaving 7 bases between them. This CDR3 comprises 12 residues. Germline V gene lookup returns CDR1 MNHEY and CDR2 SVGAGI. The CDR3 protein is CASSYSAGEAFF. The CDR3 coding sequence is TGTGCCAGCAGTTACTCGGCAGGCGAAGCTTTCTTT.

This CDR3 reads CASSESRDTEAFF. CDR3 DNA sequence: TGTGCCAGCAGTGAGTCGAGGGACACTGAAGCTTTCTTT. The rearrangement uses TRBV2 and TRBJ1-1; no clear D gene. Germline V gives CDR1 SNHLY, CDR2 FYNNEI. Trimming stripped 3 bases from V and 3 bases from J, with 8 bases between. The CDR3 extends over 13 amino acids.

This clone was detected only once. The chain is built from TRBV19 and TRBJ2-5, with a possible D match to TRBD2 (6 bases). The length of the CDR3 is 17 residues. V lost 0 bases and J 2 bases, leaving 16 bases between the germline ends. Germline CDR1 LNHDA, CDR2 SQIVND (reference sequence). This CDR3 reads CASSIDPPGRGQETQYF. The CDR3 DNA reads as TGTGCCAGTAGTATAGACCCTCCGGGCCGGGGGCAAGAGACCCAGTACTTC. The complete variable domain, with remaining parts taken from reference TRBV19 and TRBJ2-5, reads DGGITQSPKYLFRKEGQNVTLSCEQNLNHDAMYWYRQDPGQGLRLIYYSQIVNDFQKGDIAEGYSVSREKKESFPLTVTSAQKNPTAFYLCASSIDPPGRGQETQYFGPGTRLLVL.

This clone is a singleton in its sample. The chain joins TRBV15 to TRBJ2-1; 8 bases map to TRBD2. The CDR3 spans 14 residues. Germline V lookup: CDR1 LNHNV, CDR2 YYDKDF (reference sequence). The junction had 6 bases not matched to a gene; V was cut back by 9 bases and J by 2 bases. DNA for the CDR3: TGTGCCACTTCAAGCGGGGGCGCCTACAATGAGCAGTTCTTC. It codes for CATSSGGAYNEQFF.